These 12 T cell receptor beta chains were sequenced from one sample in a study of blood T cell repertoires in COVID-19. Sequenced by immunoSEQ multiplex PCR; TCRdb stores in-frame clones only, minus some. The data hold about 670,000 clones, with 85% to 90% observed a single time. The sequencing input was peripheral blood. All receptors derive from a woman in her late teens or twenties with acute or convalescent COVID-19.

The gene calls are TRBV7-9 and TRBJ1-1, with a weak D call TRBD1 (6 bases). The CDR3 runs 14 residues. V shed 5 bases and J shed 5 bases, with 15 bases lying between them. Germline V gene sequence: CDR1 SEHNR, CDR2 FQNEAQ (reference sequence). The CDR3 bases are TGTGCCAGCAGCCCCCAACAGGGAAGAACTGAAGCTTTCTTT. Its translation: CASSPQQGRTEAFF. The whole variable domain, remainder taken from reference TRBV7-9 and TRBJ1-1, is DTGVSQNPRHKITKRGQNVTFRCDPISEHNRLYWYRQTLGQGPEFLTYFQNEAQLEKSRLLSDRFSAERPKGSFSTLEIQRTEQGDSAMYLCASSPQQGRTEAFFGQGTRLTVV.

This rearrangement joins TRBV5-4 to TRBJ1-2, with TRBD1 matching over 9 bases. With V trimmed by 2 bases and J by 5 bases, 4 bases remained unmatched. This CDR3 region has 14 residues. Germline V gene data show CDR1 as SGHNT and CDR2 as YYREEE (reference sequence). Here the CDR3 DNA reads TGTGCCAGCAGCTTCTCACAGGGGGCTTATGGCTACACCTTC. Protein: CASSFSQGAYGYTF. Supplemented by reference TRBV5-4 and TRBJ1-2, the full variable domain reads ETGVTQSPTHLIKTRGQQVTLRCSSQSGHNTVSWYQQALGQGPQFIFQYYREEENGRGNFPPRFSGLQFPNYSSELNVNALELDDSALYLCASSFSQGAYGYTFGSGTRLTVV.

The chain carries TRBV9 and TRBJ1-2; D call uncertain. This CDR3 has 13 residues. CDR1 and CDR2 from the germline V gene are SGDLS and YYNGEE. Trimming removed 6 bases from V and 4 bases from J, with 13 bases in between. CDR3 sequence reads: CASTAGGIYGYTF. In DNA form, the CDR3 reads TGTGCCAGCACCGCTGGAGGAATCTATGGCTACACCTTC.

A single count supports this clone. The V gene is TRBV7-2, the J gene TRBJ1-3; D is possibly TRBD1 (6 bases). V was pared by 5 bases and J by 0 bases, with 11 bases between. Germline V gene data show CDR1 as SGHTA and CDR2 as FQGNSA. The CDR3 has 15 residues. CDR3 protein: CASSPDRNSGNTIYF. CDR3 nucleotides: TGTGCCAGCAGCCCCGACAGGAACTCTGGAAACACCATATATTTT. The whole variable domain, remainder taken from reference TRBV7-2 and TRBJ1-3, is GAGVSQSPSNKVTEKGKDVELRCDPISGHTALYWYRQSLGQGLEFLIYFQGNSAPDKSGLPSDRFSAERTGGSVSTLTIQRTQQEDSAVYLCASSPDRNSGNTIYFGEGSWLTVV.

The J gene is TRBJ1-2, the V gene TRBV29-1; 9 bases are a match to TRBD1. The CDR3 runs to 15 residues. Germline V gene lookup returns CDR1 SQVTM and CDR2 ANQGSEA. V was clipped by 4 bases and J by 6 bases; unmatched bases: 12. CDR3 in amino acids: CSVGGSGTGYNGYTF. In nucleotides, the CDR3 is TGCAGCGTTGGGGGCTCCGGGACAGGGTATAATGGCTACACCTTC. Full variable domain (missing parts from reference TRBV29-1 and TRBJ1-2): SAVISQKPSRDICQRGTSLTIQCQVDSQVTMMFWYRQQPGQSLTLIATANQGSEATYESGFVIDKFPISRPNLTFSTLTVSNMSPEDSSIYLCSVGGSGTGYNGYTFGSGTRLTVV.

The CDR3 nucleotides are TGTGCTAGTGGTTTCCAGGGGGCTTTCGAATACAATGAGCAGTTCTTC. It yields the protein CASGFQGAFEYNEQFF. This sequence joins TRBV12-5 and TRBJ2-1, with 8 bases fitting TRBD1. J was trimmed by 4 bases and V by 3 bases; bases with no gene match: 8. The CDR3 has 16 residues. CDR1 and CDR2 from the germline V gene are LGHNT and FRNRAP.

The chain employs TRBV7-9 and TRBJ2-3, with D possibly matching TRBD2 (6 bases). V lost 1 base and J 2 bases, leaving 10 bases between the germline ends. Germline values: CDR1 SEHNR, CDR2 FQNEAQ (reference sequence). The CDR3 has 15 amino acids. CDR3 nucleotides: TGTGCCAGCAGCTTAGTGGGGGACTTCACAGATACGCAGTATTTT. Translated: CASSLVGDFTDTQYF.

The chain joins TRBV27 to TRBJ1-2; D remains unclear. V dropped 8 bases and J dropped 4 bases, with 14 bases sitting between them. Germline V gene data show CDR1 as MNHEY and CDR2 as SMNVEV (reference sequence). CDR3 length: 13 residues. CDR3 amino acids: CASSGGYSYGYTF. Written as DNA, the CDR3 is TGTGCCAGCTCTGGAGGTTATAGCTATGGCTACACCTTC.

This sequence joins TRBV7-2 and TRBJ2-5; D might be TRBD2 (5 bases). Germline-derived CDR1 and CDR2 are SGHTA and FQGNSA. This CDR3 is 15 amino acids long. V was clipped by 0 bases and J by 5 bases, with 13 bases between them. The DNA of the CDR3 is TGTGCCAGCAGCTTAGCTTCTAGTTCGGGGGAGACCCAGTACTTC. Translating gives CASSLASSSGETQYF.

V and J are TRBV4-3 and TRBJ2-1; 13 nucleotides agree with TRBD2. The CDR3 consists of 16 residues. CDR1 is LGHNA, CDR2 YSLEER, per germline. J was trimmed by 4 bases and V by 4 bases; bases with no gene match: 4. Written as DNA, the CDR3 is TGCGCCAGCAGCCCCCGGACTAGCGGGGGATACAATGAGCAGTTCTTC. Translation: CASSPRTSGGYNEQFF.

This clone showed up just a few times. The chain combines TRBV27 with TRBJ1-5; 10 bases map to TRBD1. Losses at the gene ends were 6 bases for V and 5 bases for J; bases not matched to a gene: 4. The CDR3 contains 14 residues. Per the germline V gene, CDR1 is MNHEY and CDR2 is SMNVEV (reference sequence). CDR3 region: CASSLTGGYQPQHF. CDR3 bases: TGTGCCAGCAGCCTGACAGGGGGCTATCAGCCCCAGCATTTT.

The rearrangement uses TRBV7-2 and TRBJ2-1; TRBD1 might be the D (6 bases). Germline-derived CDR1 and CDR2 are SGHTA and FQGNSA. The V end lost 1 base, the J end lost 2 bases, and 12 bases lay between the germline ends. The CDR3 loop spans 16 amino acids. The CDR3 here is CASSLVGQGPYNEQFF. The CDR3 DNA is TGTGCCAGCAGCTTAGTGGGGCAGGGGCCCTACAATGAGCAGTTCTTC. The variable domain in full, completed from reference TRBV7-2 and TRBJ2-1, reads GAGVSQSPSNKVTEKGKDVELRCDPISGHTALYWYRQSLGQGLEFLIYFQGNSAPDKSGLPSDRFSAERTGGSVSTLTIQRTQQEDSAVYLCASSLVGQGPYNEQFFGPGTRLTVL.